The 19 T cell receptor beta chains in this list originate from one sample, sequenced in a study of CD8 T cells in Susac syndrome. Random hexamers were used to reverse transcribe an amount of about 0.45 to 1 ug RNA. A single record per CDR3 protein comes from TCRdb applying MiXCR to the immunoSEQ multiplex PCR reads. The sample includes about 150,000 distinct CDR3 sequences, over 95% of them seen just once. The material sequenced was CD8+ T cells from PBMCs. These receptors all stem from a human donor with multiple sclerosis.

CDR3 amino acids: CASSLVDYYNEQFF. CDR3 nucleotides: TGTGCCAGCAGCTTAGTGGACTACTACAATGAGCAGTTCTTC. The V gene is TRBV7-2, the J gene TRBJ2-1, with a weak D call TRBD2 (6 bases). With 1 base removed from V and 3 bases from J, the gap between germline ends came to 7 bases. The CDR3 totals 14 residues. Germline assignment: CDR1 SGHTA and CDR2 FQGNSA.

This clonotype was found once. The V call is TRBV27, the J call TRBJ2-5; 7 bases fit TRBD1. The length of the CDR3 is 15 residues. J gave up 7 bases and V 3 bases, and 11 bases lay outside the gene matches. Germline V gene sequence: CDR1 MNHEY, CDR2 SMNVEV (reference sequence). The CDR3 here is CASSFPTGPGGTQYF. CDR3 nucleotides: TGTGCCAGCAGTTTCCCTACTGGACCAGGGGGGACCCAGTACTTC.

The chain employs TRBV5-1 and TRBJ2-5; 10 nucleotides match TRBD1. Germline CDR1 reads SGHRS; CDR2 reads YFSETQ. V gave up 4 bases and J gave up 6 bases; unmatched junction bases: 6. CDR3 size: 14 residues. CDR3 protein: CASSLTGGSQTQYF. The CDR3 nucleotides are TGCGCCAGCAGCCTGACAGGGGGCTCCCAGACCCAGTACTTC.

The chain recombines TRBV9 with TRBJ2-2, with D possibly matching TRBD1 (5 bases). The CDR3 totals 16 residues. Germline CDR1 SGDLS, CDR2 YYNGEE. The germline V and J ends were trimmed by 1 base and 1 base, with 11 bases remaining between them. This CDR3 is CASSVPIQGNTGELFF. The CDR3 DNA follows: TGTGCCAGCAGCGTACCCATTCAGGGGAACACCGGGGAGCTGTTTTTT.

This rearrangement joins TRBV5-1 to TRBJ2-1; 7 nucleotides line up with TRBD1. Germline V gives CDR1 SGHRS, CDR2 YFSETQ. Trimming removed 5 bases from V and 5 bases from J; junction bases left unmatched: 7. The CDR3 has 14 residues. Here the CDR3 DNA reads TGCGCCAGCAGGACCGGACAGGCCGACAATGAGCAGTTCTTC. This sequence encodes CASRTGQADNEQFF.

Here the CDR3 reads CASSLERVPDTQYF. The CDR3, as DNA: TGCGCCAGCAGCTTGGAGCGGGTACCGGATACGCAGTATTTT. The chain has TRBV5-1 and TRBJ2-3; weak D call: TRBD2 (6 bases). Germline CDR1 SGHRS, CDR2 YFSETQ. CDR3 length: 14 residues. Trimming shortened V by 0 bases and J by 6 bases, and 11 bases separated the two germline ends. Combining the CDR3 with reference TRBV5-1 and TRBJ2-3 gives the whole variable domain KAGVTQTPRYLIKTRGQQVTLSCSPISGHRSVSWYQQTPGQGLQFLFEYFSETQRNKGNFPGRFSGRQFSNSRSEMNVSTLELGDSALYLCASSLERVPDTQYFGPGTRLTVL.

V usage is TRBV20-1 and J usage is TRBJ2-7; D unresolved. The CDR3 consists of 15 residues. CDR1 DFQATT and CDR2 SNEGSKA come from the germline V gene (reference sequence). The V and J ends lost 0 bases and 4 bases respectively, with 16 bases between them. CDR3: CSARDRAEALYEQYF. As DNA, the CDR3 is TGCAGTGCTAGAGATCGTGCAGAAGCTCTTTACGAGCAGTACTTC.

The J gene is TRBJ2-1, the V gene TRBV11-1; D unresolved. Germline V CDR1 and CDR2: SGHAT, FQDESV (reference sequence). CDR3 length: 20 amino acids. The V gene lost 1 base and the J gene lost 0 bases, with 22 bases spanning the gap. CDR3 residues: CASSLGWDPLLSSSYNEQFF. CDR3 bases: TGTGCCAGCAGCTTAGGCTGGGATCCTCTTCTCTCTAGCTCCTACAATGAGCAGTTCTTC.

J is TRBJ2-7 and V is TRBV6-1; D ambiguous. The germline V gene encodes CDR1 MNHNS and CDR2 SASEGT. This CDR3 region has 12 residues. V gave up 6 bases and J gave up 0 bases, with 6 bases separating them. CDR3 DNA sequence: TGTGCCAGCAGCCCTAGCTCCTACGAGCAGTACGTC. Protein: CASSPSSYEQYV.

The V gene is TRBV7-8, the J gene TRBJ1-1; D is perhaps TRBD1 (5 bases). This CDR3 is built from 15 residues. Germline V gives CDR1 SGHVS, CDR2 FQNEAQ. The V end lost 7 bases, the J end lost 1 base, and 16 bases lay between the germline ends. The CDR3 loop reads CASKRVGATNTEAFF. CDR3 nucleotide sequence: TGTGCCAGCAAGCGGGTCGGGGCAACGAACACTGAAGCTTTCTTT.

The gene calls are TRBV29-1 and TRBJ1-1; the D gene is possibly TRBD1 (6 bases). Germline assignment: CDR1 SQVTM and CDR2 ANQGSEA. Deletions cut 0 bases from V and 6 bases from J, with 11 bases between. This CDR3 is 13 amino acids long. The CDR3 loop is CSVEDWGAPEAFF. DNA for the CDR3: TGCAGCGTTGAAGATTGGGGGGCCCCTGAAGCTTTCTTT.

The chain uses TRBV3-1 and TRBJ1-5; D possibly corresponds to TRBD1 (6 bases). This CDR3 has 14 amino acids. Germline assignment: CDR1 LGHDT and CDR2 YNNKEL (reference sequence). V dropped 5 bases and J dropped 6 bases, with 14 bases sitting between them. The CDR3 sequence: CASSATGFGQPQHF. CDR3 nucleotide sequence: TGTGCCAGCAGCGCAACAGGGTTTGGTCAGCCCCAGCATTTT.

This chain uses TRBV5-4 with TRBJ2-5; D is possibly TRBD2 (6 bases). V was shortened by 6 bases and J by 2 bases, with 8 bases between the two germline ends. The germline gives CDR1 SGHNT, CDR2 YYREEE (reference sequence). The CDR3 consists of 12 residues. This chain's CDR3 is CASNGGQETQYF. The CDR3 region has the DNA TGTGCCAGCAATGGGGGGCAAGAGACCCAGTACTTC.

In nucleotides, the CDR3 is TGTGCCAGCAGAGCGGACCGGGACGCCAGGTTGGCGGAAGCTTTCTTT. This translates into CASRADRDARLAEAFF. The chain recombines TRBV2 with TRBJ1-1, with D possibly TRBD1 on 5 matching bases. Deletions cut 6 bases from V and 8 bases from J, with 25 bases between. Germline loops: CDR1 SNHLY, CDR2 FYNNEI. The CDR3 has 16 amino acids.

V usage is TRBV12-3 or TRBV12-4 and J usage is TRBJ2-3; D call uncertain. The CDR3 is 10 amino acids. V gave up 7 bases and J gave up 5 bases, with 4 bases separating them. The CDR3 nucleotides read TGTGCCAGCATGCGAGATACGCAGTATTTT. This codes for CASMRDTQYF.

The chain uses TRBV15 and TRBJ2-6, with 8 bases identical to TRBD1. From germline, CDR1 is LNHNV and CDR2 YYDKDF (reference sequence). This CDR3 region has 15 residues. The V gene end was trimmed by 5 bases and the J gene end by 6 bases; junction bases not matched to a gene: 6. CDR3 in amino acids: CATSPDRGLANVLTF. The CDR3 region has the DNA TGTGCCACCAGCCCCGACAGGGGCCTGGCCAACGTCCTGACTTTC.

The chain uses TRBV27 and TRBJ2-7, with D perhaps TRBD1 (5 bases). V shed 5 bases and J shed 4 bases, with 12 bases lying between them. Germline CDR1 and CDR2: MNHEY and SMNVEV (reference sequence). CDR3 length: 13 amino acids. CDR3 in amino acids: CASSPTKGYEQYF. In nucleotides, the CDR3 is TGTGCCAGCAGTCCAACGAAGGGGTACGAGCAGTACTTC.

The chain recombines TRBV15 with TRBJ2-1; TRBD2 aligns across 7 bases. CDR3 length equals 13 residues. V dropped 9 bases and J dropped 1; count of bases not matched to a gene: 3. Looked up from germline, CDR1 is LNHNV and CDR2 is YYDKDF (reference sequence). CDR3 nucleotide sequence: TGTGCCACGACGGGGGGTTCCTACAATGAGCAGTTCTTC. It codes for CATTGGSYNEQFF. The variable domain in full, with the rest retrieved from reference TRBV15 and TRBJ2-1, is DAMVIQNPRYQVTQFGKPVTLSCSQTLNHNVMYWYQQKSSQAPKLLFHYYDKDFNNEADTPDNFQSRRPNTSFCFLDIRSPGLGDTAMYLCATTGGSYNEQFFGPGTRLTVL.

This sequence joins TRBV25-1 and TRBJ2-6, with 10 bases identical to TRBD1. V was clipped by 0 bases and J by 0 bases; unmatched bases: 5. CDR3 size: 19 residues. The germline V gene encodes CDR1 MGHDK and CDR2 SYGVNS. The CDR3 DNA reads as TGTGCCAGCAGTGAATACGGGACAGGGGTATTCTCTGGGGCCAACGTCCTGACTTTC. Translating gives CASSEYGTGVFSGANVLTF.